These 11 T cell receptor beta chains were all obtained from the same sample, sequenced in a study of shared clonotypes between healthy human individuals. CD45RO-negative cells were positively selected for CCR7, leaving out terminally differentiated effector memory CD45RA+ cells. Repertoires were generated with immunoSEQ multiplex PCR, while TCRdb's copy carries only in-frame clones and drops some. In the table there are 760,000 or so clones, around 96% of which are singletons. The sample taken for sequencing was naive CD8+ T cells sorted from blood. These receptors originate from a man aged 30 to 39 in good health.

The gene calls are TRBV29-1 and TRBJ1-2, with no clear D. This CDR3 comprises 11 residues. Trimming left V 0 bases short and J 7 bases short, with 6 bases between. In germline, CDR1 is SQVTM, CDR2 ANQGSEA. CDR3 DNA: TGCAGCGTTGAAGAAGCGGCTGGCTACACCTTC. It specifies CSVEEAAGYTF.

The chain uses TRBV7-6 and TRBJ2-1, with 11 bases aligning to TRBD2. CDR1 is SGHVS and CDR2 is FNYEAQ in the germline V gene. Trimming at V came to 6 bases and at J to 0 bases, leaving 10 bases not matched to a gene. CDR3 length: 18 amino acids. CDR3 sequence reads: CASSPTSGSPRSYNEQFF. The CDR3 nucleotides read TGTGCCAGCAGTCCTACTAGCGGGAGCCCTCGCTCCTACAATGAGCAGTTCTTC.

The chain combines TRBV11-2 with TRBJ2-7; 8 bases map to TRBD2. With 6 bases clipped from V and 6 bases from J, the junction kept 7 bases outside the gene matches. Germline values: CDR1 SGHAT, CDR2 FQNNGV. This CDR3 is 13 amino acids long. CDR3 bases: TGTGCCAGCAGGATCCCGGGACTAGGCGAGCAGTACTTC. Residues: CASRIPGLGEQYF.

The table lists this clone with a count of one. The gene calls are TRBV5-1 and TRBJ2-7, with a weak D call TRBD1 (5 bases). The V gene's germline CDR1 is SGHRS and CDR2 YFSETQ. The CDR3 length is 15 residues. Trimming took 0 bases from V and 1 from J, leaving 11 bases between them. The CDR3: CASSLAGHQSYEQYF. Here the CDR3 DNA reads TGCGCCAGCAGCTTGGCCGGACACCAGTCCTACGAGCAGTACTTC. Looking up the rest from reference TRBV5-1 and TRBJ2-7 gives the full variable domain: KAGVTQTPRYLIKTRGQQVTLSCSPISGHRSVSWYQQTPGQGLQFLFEYFSETQRNKGNFPGRFSGRQFSNSRSEMNVSTLELGDSALYLCASSLAGHQSYEQYFGPGTRLTVT.

CDR3 sequence (DNA): TGTGCCAGCAGCCCCCGGACTAGCGGGAGGGATGAGCAGTTCTTC. Protein: CASSPRTSGRDEQFF. The J gene is TRBJ2-1, the V gene TRBV7-9; 15 nucleotides line up with TRBD2. The length of the CDR3 is 15 residues. Germline lookup yields CDR1 SEHNR and CDR2 FQNEAQ (reference sequence). Germline trimming cut 5 bases from V and 8 bases from J; bases unmatched to any gene: 4.

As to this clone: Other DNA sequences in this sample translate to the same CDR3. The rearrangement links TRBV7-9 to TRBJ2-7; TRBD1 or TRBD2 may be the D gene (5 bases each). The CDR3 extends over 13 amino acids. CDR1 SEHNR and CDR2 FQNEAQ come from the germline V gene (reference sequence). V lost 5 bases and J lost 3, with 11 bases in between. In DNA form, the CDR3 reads TGTGCCAGCAGCCCAGGGAGCCGCTACGAGCAGTACTTC. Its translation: CASSPGSRYEQYF.

CDR3: CASSEGQGGSYYEQYF. For the CDR3, the DNA is TGTGCCAGCAGCGAGGGACAGGGGGGATCCTACTACGAGCAGTACTTC. V and J are TRBV7-6 and TRBJ2-7; TRBD1 aligns across 11 bases. V was clipped by 5 bases and J by 3 bases; unmatched bases: 9. Germline loops: CDR1 SGHVS, CDR2 FNYEAQ. CDR3 length equals 16 residues.

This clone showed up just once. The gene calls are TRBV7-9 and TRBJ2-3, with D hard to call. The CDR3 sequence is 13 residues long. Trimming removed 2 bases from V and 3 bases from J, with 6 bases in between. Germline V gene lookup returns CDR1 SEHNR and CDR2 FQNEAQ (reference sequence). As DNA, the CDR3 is TGTGCCAGCAGCTTATCGCAAACAGATACGCAGTATTTT. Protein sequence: CASSLSQTDTQYF.

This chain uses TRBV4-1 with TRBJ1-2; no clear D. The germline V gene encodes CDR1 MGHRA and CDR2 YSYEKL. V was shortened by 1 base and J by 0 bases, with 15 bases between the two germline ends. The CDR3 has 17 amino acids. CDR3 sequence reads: CASSQANPRASNYGYTF. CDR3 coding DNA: TGCGCCAGCAGCCAAGCCAACCCTCGTGCATCTAACTATGGCTACACCTTC.

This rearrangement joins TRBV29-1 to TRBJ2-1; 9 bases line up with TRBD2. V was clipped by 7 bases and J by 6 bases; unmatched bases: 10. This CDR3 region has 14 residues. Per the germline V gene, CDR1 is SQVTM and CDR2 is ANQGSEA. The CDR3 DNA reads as TGCAGCGCTACCGGGACTAGCAGTATCAATGAGCAGTTCTTC. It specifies CSATGTSSINEQFF.

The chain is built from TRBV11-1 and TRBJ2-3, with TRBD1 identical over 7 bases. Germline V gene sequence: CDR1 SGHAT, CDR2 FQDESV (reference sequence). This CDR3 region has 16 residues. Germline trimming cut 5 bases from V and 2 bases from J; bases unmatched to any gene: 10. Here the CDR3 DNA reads TGTGCCAGCAGCACTGACAGGGATCTCCTCACAGATACGCAGTATTTT. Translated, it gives CASSTDRDLLTDTQYF.